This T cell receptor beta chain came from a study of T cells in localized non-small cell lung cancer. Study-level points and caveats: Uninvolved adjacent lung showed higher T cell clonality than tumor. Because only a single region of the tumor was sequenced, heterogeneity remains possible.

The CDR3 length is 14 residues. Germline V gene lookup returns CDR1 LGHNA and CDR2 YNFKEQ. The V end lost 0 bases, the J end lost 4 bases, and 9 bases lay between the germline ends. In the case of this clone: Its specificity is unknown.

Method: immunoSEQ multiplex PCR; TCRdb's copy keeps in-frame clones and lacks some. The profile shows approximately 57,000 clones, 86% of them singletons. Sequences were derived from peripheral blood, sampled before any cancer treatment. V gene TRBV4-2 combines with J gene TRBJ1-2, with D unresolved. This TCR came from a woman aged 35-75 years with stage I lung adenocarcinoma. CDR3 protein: CASSQEQFTYGYTF. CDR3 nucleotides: TGTGCCAGCAGCCAAGAACAGTTTACCTATGGCTACACCTTC.